The 27 T cell receptor beta chains presented below share a single source sample, sequenced in a study of T cell clonality in common variable immunodeficiency. TCRdb keeps only in-frame clones here, not all; method: immunoSEQ multiplex PCR. The sample was found to contain 40,000 or so clones, and every one recurs. Sequenced: peripheral blood mononuclear cells. Receptors were obtained from a person aged 18 to 70 in good health.

This clone has a count of ten or more. The junction differs from germline at one of its ends, possibly a read error. Sequencing ends 3 residues short of the CDR3 end; the germline J gene provides the rest. The rearrangement joins TRBV7-7 to TRBJ2-5; 8 bases are a match to TRBD1. Germline V gene lookup returns CDR1 SSHAT and CDR2 FNYEAQ (reference sequence). The CDR3 loop spans 14 amino acids. The sequenced part of the CDR3 DNA is TGTGCTAGCAGCTTTGGACAGGGTGGGGAGACC. This sequence encodes CASSFGQGGET. The complete CDR3 protein is CASSFGQGGETQYF.

Concerning this clone: The read halts 3 residues ahead of the CDR3 end, with the missing end drawn from the germline J gene. The rearrangement joins TRBV5-1 to TRBJ2-7; 7 bases fit TRBD2. The J segment lost 6 bases and the V segment lost 3 bases, leaving 9 bases of the junction unmatched. The CDR3 is 14 amino acids. CDR1 is SGHRS, CDR2 YFSETQ, per germline. The CDR3 bases that were read are TGCGCCAGCAGCTGGGGGGGAAGAAAAGGCGAG. Translation: CASSWGGRKGE. The whole CDR3 sequence reads CASSWGGRKGEQYF.

This clone was seen more than once but under ten times. The read terminates 3 residues ahead of where the CDR3 ends, so the germline J gene completes it. The chain has TRBV29-1 and TRBJ2-5; maybe TRBD1 (6 bases). The V gene lost 4 bases and the J gene lost 6 bases, with 12 bases spanning the gap. The CDR3 has 12 amino acids. Germline lookup yields CDR1 SQVTM and CDR2 ANQGSEA. The CDR3: CSVGLGAKTQYF. The part of the CDR3 DNA that was read is TGCAGCGTTGGTCTGGGGGCCAAGACC.

This clone appeared many times. The read finishes 3 residues shy of the CDR3 end, and the germline J gene is used to complete it. The chain joins TRBV5-6 to TRBJ1-1; 9 positions match TRBD1. CDR1 and CDR2 from the germline V gene are SGHDT and YYEEEE. J lost 1 base, V lost 1 base, and 2 bases had no gene match. There are 15 residues in the CDR3. The CDR3 DNA, read in part, is TGTGCCAGCAGCTTGTTGGACAGGGGGAACACTGAA. Protein sequence: CASSLLDRGNTE. The whole CDR3 is CASSLLDRGNTEAFF.

This clone has ten or more counts. The CDR3 is CSAKKDREVSEQFF. CDR3 DNA, as far as it was read: TGCAGTGCCAAGAAGGACAGGGAAGTGAGTGAG. The chain employs TRBV20-1 and TRBJ2-1; 8 positions agree with TRBD1. From the germline J gene comes the end of the CDR3, since the read stops 3 residues before it. The CDR3 extends over 14 amino acids. The germline gives CDR1 DFQATT, CDR2 SNEGSKA (reference sequence). V trimming: 6 bases; J trimming: 9 bases; junction bases outside the gene matches: 13.

This clone was picked up many times. The CDR3 is cut off 3 residues early in the read; its end comes from the germline J gene. The V call is TRBV14, the J call TRBJ2-3; 8 nucleotides match TRBD2. The CDR3 covers 16 residues. Trimming at V came to 3 bases and at J to 1 base, leaving 6 bases not matched to a gene. The germline V gene has CDR1 SGHDN and CDR2 FVKESK. The CDR3 loop reads CASSHPVAGRTDTQYF. The sequenced CDR3 bases are TGTGCCAGCAGCCACCCGGTAGCGGGACGCACAGATACG.

Details on this clone: The read ends 3 residues early relative to the CDR3; the germline J gene fills the gap. The chain is built from TRBV7-9 and TRBJ1-1; D is possibly TRBD1 (5 bases). There are 15 residues in the CDR3. The germline CDR1 and CDR2 sequences are SEHNR and FQNEAQ (reference sequence). V shed 0 bases and J shed 4 bases, with 12 bases lying between them. The chain's CDR3 is CASSLARARSTEAFF. The covered CDR3 bases are TGTGCCAGCAGCTTAGCCAGGGCGAGGAGCACTGAA.

As concerns this clone: The read is 3 residues too short to cover the CDR3 end, so that end is filled in from the germline J gene. This chain links TRBV7-8 with TRBJ1-2; D remains unclear. Looked up from germline, CDR1 is SGHVS and CDR2 is FQNEAQ. This CDR3 comprises 16 residues. The sequenced part of the CDR3 DNA is TGTGCCAGCAGCTTTGGCGCGGGAAGCTCCTACAATGAC. It translates to CASSFGAGSSYND. The entire CDR3 protein is CASSFGAGSSYNDYTF.

This clone was recorded many times. CDR3 loop: CASSSTTGNTEAFF. Incomplete CDR3 DNA: TGTGCCAGCAGCTCTACCACAGGGAACACTGAA. The chain has TRBV7-3 and TRBJ1-1; TRBD1 is a possible D gene (5 bases). The CDR3 goes on 3 residues after the read ends, and that part is filled in from the germline J gene. CDR3 length equals 14 residues. V lost 4 bases and J lost 1, with 10 bases in between. From germline, CDR1 is SGHTA and CDR2 FQGTGA. Combining the CDR3 with reference TRBV7-3 and TRBJ1-1 gives the whole variable domain GAGVSQTPSNKVTEKGKYVELRCDPISGHTALYWYRQSLGQGPEFLIYFQGTGAADDSGLPNDRFFAVRPEGSVSTLKIQRTERGDSAVYLCASSSTTGNTEAFFGQGTRLTVV.

This clone was seen repeatedly, ten times or more. The CDR3 extends 3 residues past the end of the read, so its final part is completed from the germline J gene. The chain joins TRBV20-1 to TRBJ2-2; 12 bases fit TRBD2. The germline V gene has CDR1 DFQATT and CDR2 SNEGSKA (reference sequence). V was clipped by 5 bases and J by 4 bases; unmatched bases: 8. This CDR3 is 16 amino acids long. The DNA read from the CDR3 is TGCAGTGCTGACCTAGGACTAGCGGGAATCACCGGGGAG. Its translation: CSADLGLAGITGE. The entire CDR3 sequence reads CSADLGLAGITGELFF.

This clone was seen ten or more times. The read halts 3 residues ahead of the CDR3 end, with the missing end drawn from the germline J gene. The chain is built from TRBV20-1 and TRBJ2-2, with 9 positions matching TRBD2. The CDR3 is 18 amino acids. Per germline, CDR1 DFQATT and CDR2 SNEGSKA (reference sequence). After removal of 4 bases from V and 4 bases from J, the junction contained 16 bases not matched to a gene. CDR3 DNA, as far as it was read: TGCAGTGCTACGAGACTAGCGGCCCCTCGCCATGGCACCGGGGAG. Encoded protein: CSATRLAAPRHGTGE. The CDR3 as a whole reads CSATRLAAPRHGTGELFF.

This clone appeared many times. The read ends 3 residues before the CDR3 terminus; that terminus is restored from the germline J gene. The gene calls are TRBV20-1 and TRBJ2-1; 8 bases agree with TRBD1. Germline V gene data show CDR1 as DFQATT and CDR2 as SNEGSKA (reference sequence). This CDR3 comprises 14 residues. The V gene end was trimmed by 6 bases and the J gene end by 2 bases; junction bases not matched to a gene: 6. CDR3: CSAQGQVAYNEQFF. CDR3 DNA, as far as it was read: TGCAGTGCCCAGGGACAGGTTGCCTACAATGAG.

The table lists this clone with many counts. The read terminates 3 residues before the CDR3 end, so the remaining end is supplied by the germline J gene. The chain has TRBV6-1 and TRBJ1-2; TRBD1 matches at 7 bases. The CDR3 covers 14 residues. From germline, CDR1 is MNHNS and CDR2 SASEGT. CDR3 DNA, as far as it was read: TGTGCCAGCAGTGGAACTCGACAGGGTAGCGGC. Its translation: CASSGTRQGSG. The CDR3 as a whole reads CASSGTRQGSGYTF.

As for this clone: The read terminates 3 residues ahead of where the CDR3 ends, so the germline J gene completes it. The genes are TRBV20-1 and TRBJ2-7; 7 bases agree with TRBD1. The V segment lost 5 bases and the J segment 0 bases; nucleotides outside the gene matches: 10. This CDR3 is built from 15 residues. Germline values: CDR1 DFQATT, CDR2 SNEGSKA (reference sequence). CDR3 loop: CSALSYRDSSYEQYF. CDR3 bases read: TGCAGTGCTTTATCTTACCGGGACAGCTCCTACGAG.

At least ten counts were recorded for this clone. From the germline J gene comes the end of the CDR3, since the read stops 3 residues before it. This chain uses TRBV20-1 with TRBJ1-4; D may be TRBD1 (6 bases). Germline V gene lookup returns CDR1 DFQATT and CDR2 SNEGSKA (reference sequence). Trimming cost V 3 bases and J 5 bases, with 10 bases left between them. The CDR3 covers 13 residues. CDR3 amino acids: CSASQGRNEKLFF. CDR3 bases read: TGCAGTGCTAGTCAGGGGCGGAATGAAAAA.

This clone was observed at least ten times. The missing CDR3 end, 3 residues past where the read stops, is filled in from the germline J gene. The rearrangement joins TRBV29-1 to TRBJ1-2, with D possibly TRBD1 on 5 matching bases. The CDR3 spans 12 residues. CDR1 is SQVTM, CDR2 ANQGSEA, per germline. The DNA read from the CDR3 is TGCAGCGCCGCGGGGGGTTCTTCGGGC. Its protein product is CSAAGGSSG. The full-length CDR3 reads as CSAAGGSSGYTF.

This clone was counted at least ten times. The missing CDR3 end, 3 residues past where the read stops, is filled in from the germline J gene. V gene TRBV5-6 combines with J gene TRBJ1-2; no firm D call. The CDR3 is 14 residues long. Germline CDR1 SGHDT, CDR2 YYEEEE. With 6 bases removed from V and 3 bases from J, the gap between germline ends came to 15 bases. CDR3 residues: CASNNKGNHYGYTF. Partial CDR3 DNA: TGTGCCAGCAACAACAAGGGTAATCACTATGGC.

This clone was seen repeatedly, ten times or more. The DNA ends 3 residues before the CDR3 does, and the rest of the CDR3 is filled in from the germline J gene. The chain is built from TRBV30 and TRBJ1-1, with D perhaps TRBD1 (5 bases). This CDR3 is 14 amino acids long. The germline CDR1 and CDR2 sequences are GTSNPN and SVGIG (reference sequence). CDR3 bases read: TGTGCCTGGCACCCTGGCGCAGGGTATCGGGAA. As protein: CAWHPGAGYRE. The full-length CDR3 reads as CAWHPGAGYREAFF.

This clone was seen a handful of times. The read stops 3 residues short of the end of the CDR3; the missing end is completed from the germline J gene. The chain recombines TRBV20-1 with TRBJ2-7, with D tentatively TRBD1 (5 bases). Trimming removed 7 bases at V and 1 base at J, with 11 bases between. The CDR3 loop spans 12 amino acids. Germline CDR1 reads DFQATT; CDR2 reads SNEGSKA (reference sequence). CDR3 protein: CSGGRISYEQYF. CDR3 DNA (partial): TGCAGTGGGGGCCGCATTTCCTACGAG.

This clone was seen ten or more times. The read halts 3 residues ahead of the CDR3 end, with the missing end drawn from the germline J gene. The chain couples TRBV7-2 to TRBJ2-2; TRBD1 aligns across 7 bases. Per germline, CDR1 SGHTA and CDR2 FQGNSA. J lost 3 bases, V lost 7 bases, and 5 bases had no gene match. CDR3 length: 14 amino acids. The CDR3 bases that were read are TGTGCCAGCACGTCACAGGGGTACACCGGGGAG. This gives the protein CASTSQGYTGE. The CDR3 reads in full as CASTSQGYTGELFF.

This clone occurred many times. From the germline J gene comes the end of the CDR3, since the read stops 3 residues before it. The chain links TRBV7-9 to TRBJ2-5; 10 bases align to TRBD1. Germline V gene lookup returns CDR1 SEHNR and CDR2 FQNEAQ (reference sequence). The CDR3 is made up of 15 amino acids. V trimming: 5 bases; J trimming: 3 bases; junction bases outside the gene matches: 6. The DNA read from the CDR3 is TGTGCCAGCAGCCCCCGGACAGGGGGGAAAGAGACC. Translating gives CASSPRTGGKET. In full, the CDR3 reads CASSPRTGGKETQYF.

The table lists this clone with many counts. The read falls 3 residues short of the CDR3 end, and the missing part is taken from the germline J gene. The chain couples TRBV14 to TRBJ1-1, with a possible D match to TRBD1 (6 bases). Germline V gives CDR1 SGHDN, CDR2 FVKESK. V lost 6 bases and J 4 bases, leaving 15 bases between the germline ends. There are 14 residues in the CDR3. CDR3 loop: CASRLGGTGTEAFF. The sequenced CDR3 bases are TGTGCCAGCAGATTAGGGGGAACGGGCACTGAA.

This clone was found many times. The read halts 3 residues ahead of the CDR3 end, with the missing end drawn from the germline J gene. The J gene is TRBJ1-1, the V gene TRBV20-1; a weak D match, TRBD1 (6 bases). The CDR3 loop spans 14 amino acids. Per the germline V gene, CDR1 is DFQATT and CDR2 is SNEGSKA (reference sequence). V was cut by 5 bases and J by 0 bases, with 13 bases left in between. Partial CDR3 DNA: TGCAGTGCTGCCCCGGACAGTATGAACACTGAA. Translation gives CSAAPDSMNTE. In full, the CDR3 is CSAAPDSMNTEAFF.

The sample holds many counts of this clone. The sequenced fragment ends 3 residues before the CDR3 boundary, so the rest is inferred from the germline J gene. This chain links TRBV20-1 with TRBJ2-3; 11 positions match TRBD2. Germline loops: CDR1 DFQATT, CDR2 SNEGSKA (reference sequence). After removal of 0 bases from V and 7 bases from J, the junction contained 9 bases not matched to a gene. CDR3 length: 16 residues. The CDR3: CSAREELAGGVHTQYF. Incomplete CDR3 DNA: TGCAGTGCTAGAGAGGAATTAGCGGGAGGGGTCCATACG.

This clone was seen at least ten times. With the read ending 3 residues before the CDR3 end, the germline J gene is used to fill in that end. The chain joins TRBV7-2 to TRBJ2-1; D not certain. The CDR3 has 12 residues. From germline, CDR1 is SGHTA and CDR2 FQGNSA. The V gene lost 5 bases and the J gene lost 1 base, with 3 bases spanning the gap. The sequenced CDR3 bases are TGTGCCAGCAGCCCATCCTACAATGAG. Its translation is CASSPSYNE. The CDR3 in full is CASSPSYNEQFF.

This clone has ten or more counts. Sequencing ends 3 residues short of the CDR3 end; the germline J gene provides the rest. This sequence joins TRBV19 and TRBJ2-3, with 7 bases identical to TRBD2. The CDR3 has 15 amino acids. Unmatched junction bases numbered 8, after V lost 4 bases and J lost 4 bases. CDR1 is LNHDA and CDR2 is SQIVND in the germline V gene (reference sequence). The CDR3 DNA, read in part, is TGTGCCAGTAGTACCGCGGGGCGGGAGTCAGATACG. Translated: CASSTAGRESDT. The complete CDR3 sequence is CASSTAGRESDTQYF.

This clone was picked up many times. The read is 3 residues too short to cover the CDR3 end, so that end is filled in from the germline J gene. The chain joins TRBV6-2 or TRBV6-3 to TRBJ2-3, with 11 positions matching TRBD2. The CDR3 is made up of 16 amino acids. Looked up from germline, CDR1 is MNHEY and CDR2 is SVGEGT. Trimming removed 5 bases from V and 5 bases from J; junction bases left unmatched: 9. The CDR3 region is CASSPRIAGGLDTQYF. The CDR3 bases that were read are TGTGCCAGCAGTCCCCGAATAGCGGGGGGGTTAGATACG.